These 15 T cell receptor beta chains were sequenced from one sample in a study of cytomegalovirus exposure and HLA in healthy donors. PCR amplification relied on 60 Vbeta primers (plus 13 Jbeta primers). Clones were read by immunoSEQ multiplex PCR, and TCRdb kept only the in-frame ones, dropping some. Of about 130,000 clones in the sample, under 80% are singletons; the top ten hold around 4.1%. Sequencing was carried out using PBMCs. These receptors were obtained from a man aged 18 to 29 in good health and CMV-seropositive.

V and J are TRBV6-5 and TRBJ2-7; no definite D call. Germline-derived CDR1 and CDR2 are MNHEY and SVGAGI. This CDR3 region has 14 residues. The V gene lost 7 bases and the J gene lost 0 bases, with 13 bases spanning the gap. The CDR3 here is CASKATLLSYEQYF. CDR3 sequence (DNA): TGTGCCAGCAAAGCGACCTTGCTCTCCTACGAGCAGTACTTC.

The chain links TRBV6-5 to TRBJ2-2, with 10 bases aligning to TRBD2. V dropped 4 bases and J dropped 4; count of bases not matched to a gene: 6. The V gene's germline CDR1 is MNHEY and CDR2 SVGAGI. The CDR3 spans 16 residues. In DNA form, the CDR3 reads TGTGCCAGCAGTTCTGGACTAGCGGCAGGCACCGGGGAGCTGTTTTTT. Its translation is CASSSGLAAGTGELFF.

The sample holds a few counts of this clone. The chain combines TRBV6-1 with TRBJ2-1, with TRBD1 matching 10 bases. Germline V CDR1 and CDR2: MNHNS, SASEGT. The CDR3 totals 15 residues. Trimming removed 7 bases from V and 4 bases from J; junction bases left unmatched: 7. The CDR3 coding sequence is TGTGCCAGCAATACCGGGACAGGGGAATACAATGAGCAGTTCTTC. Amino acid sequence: CASNTGTGEYNEQFF.

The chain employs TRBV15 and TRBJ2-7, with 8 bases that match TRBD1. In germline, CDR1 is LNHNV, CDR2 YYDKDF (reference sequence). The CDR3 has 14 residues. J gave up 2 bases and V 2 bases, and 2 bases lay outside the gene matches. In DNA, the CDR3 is TGTGCCACCAGCAGACAGGGGGCCGCCTACGAGCAGTACTTC. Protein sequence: CATSRQGAAYEQYF. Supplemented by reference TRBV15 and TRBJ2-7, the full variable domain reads DAMVIQNPRYQVTQFGKPVTLSCSQTLNHNVMYWYQQKSSQAPKLLFHYYDKDFNNEADTPDNFQSRRPNTSFCFLDIRSPGLGDTAMYLCATSRQGAAYEQYFGPGTRLTVT.

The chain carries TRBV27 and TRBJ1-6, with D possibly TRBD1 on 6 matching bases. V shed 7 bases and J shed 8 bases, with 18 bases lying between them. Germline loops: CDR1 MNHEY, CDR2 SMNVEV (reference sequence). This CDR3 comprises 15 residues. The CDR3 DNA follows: TGTGCCAGCACCAACGGGGGGCTTTTGGATTCACCCCTCCACTTT. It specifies CASTNGGLLDSPLHF.

The CDR3 bases are TGTGCCAGCAGTGAATACCTAGTGAAGTCCAAAAACATTCAGTACTTC. Encoded protein: CASSEYLVKSKNIQYF. The rearrangement links TRBV2 to TRBJ2-4; D is unclear. The CDR3 has 16 amino acids. With 2 bases removed from V and 2 bases from J, the gap between germline ends came to 13 bases. Germline CDR1 reads SNHLY; CDR2 reads FYNNEI.

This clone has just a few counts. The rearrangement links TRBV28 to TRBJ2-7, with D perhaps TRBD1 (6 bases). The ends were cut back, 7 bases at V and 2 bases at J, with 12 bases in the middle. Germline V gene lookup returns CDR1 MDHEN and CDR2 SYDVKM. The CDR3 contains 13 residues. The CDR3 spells CASTKQGPYEQYF. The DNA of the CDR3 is TGTGCCAGCACCAAACAGGGTCCCTACGAGCAGTACTTC.

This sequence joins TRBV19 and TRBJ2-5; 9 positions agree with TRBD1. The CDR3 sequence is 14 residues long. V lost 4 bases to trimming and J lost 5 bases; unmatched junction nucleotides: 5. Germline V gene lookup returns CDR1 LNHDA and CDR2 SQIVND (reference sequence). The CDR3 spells CASSKVTGGETQYF. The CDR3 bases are TGTGCCAGTAGTAAGGTCACAGGGGGCGAGACCCAGTACTTC.

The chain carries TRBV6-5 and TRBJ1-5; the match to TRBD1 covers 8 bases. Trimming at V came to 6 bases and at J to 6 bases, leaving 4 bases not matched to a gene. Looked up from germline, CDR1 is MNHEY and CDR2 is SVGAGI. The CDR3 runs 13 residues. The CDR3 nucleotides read TGTGCCAGCAGCCCCACAGGGGGTCAGCCCCAGCATTTT. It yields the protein CASSPTGGQPQHF.

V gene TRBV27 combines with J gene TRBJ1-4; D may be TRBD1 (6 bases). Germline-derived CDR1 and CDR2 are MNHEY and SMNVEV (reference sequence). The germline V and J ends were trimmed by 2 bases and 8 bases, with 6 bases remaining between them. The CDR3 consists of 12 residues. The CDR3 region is CASSLTGEKLFF. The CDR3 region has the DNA TGTGCCAGCAGTTTAACAGGGGAAAAACTGTTTTTT.

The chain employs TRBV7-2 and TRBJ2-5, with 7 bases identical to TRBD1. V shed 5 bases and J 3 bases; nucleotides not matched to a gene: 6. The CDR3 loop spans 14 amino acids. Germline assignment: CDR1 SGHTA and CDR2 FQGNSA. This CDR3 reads CASSHQTGEETQYF. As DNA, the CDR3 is TGTGCCAGCAGCCATCAAACAGGGGAAGAGACCCAGTACTTC.

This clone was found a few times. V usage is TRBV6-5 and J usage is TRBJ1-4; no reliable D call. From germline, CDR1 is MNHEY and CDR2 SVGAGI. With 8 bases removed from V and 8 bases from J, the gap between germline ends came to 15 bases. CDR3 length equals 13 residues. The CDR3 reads CASSESGNEKLFF. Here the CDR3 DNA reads TGTGCCAGCTCCGAAAGCGGTAACGAAAAACTGTTTTTT.

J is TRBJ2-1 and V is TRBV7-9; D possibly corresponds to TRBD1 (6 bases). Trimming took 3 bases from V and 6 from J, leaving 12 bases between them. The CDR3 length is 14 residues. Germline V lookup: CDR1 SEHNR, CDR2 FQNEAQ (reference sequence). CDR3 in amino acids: CASSFPGARNEQFF. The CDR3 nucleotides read TGTGCCAGCAGCTTCCCAGGGGCGCGCAATGAGCAGTTCTTC.

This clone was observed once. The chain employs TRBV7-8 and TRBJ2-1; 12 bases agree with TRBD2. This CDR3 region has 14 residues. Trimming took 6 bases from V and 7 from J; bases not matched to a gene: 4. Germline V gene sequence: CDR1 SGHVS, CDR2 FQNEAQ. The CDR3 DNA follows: TGTGCCAGCAGTGGGACTAGCGGGCTTAATGAGCAGTTCTTC. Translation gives CASSGTSGLNEQFF.

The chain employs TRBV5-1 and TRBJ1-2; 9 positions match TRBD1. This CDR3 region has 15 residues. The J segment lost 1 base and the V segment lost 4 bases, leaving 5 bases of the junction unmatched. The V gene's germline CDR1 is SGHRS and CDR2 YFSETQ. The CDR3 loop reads CASSIDRGFNYGYTF. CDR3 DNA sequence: TGCGCCAGCAGCATAGACAGGGGGTTTAACTATGGCTACACCTTC.